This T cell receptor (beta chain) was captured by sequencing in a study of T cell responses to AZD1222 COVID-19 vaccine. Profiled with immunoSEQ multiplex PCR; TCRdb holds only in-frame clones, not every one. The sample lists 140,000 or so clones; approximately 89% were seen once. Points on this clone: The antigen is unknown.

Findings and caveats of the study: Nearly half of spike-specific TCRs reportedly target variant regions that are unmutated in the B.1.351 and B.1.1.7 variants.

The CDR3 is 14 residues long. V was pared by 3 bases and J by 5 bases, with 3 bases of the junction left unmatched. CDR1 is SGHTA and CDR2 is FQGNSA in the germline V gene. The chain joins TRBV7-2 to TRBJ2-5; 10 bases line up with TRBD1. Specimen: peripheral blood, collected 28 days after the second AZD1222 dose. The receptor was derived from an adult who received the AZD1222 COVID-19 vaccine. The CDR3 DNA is TGTGCCAGCAGCTTGACAGGGGGCGCGGAGACCCAGTACTTC. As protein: CASSLTGGAETQYF.